The 11 T cell receptor beta chains given below trace back to one sample, sequenced in a study of cytomegalovirus exposure and HLA in healthy donors. Primers included in the PCR were 60 Vbeta and 13 Jbeta primers. The assay was immunoSEQ multiplex PCR, and TCRdb's table has in-frame clones only and misses some. The sample comprises 150,000 or so clones, 84% of which are singletons, and 0.95% to 1.3% rests with the top ten. Specimen: PBMCs. The source is a man between 25 and 39 years old in good health and CMV-seronegative.

The rearrangement links TRBV27 to TRBJ2-7, with 7 positions matching TRBD1. The CDR3 spans 15 residues. J was trimmed by 3 bases and V by 8 bases; bases with no gene match: 13. Germline V gene sequence: CDR1 MNHEY, CDR2 SMNVEV (reference sequence). The CDR3 sequence: CASSVTGVIRYEQYF. DNA of the CDR3: TGTGCCAGCTCTGTCACAGGGGTGATTCGCTACGAGCAGTACTTC.

The chain carries TRBV4-1 and TRBJ2-1; 10 bases are a match to TRBD2. Germline V lookup: CDR1 MGHRA, CDR2 YSYEKL. V shed 1 base, J shed 13 bases, and the junction held 13 bases outside the gene matches. The CDR3 is 16 residues long. CDR3: CASSQVGSGRISGQFF. For the CDR3, the DNA is TGCGCCAGCAGCCAAGTGGGTAGCGGGAGGATCTCTGGTCAGTTCTTC.

This chain links TRBV5-1 with TRBJ1-1; tentatively, D is TRBD1 (5 bases). V was cut by 4 bases and J by 1 base, with 14 bases left in between. The CDR3 has 15 amino acids. Germline V gene lookup returns CDR1 SGHRS and CDR2 YFSETQ. CDR3 DNA sequence: TGCGCCAGCAGCGGAACAGGTTTGTGGAACACTGAAGCTTTCTTT. This gives the protein CASSGTGLWNTEAFF.

This clone was observed a few times. The chain uses TRBV5-8 and TRBJ2-1, with D possibly matching TRBD2 (6 bases). Germline lookup yields CDR1 SGHTS and CDR2 YDEGEE. The CDR3 has 15 amino acids. Trimming removed 2 bases from V and 9 bases from J, with 18 bases in between. CDR3 nucleotides: TGTGCCAGCAGCTTCTTACAGAGGCTCGGGGGTGAGCAGTTCTTC. This translates into CASSFLQRLGGEQFF.

The rearrangement uses TRBV19 and TRBJ2-3; D remains ambiguous. The V end was cut by 9 bases, the J end by 5 bases, with 12 bases between. The germline V gene has CDR1 LNHDA and CDR2 SQIVND (reference sequence). There are 12 residues in the CDR3. The DNA of the CDR3 is TGTGCCAGCTCACCGGGTGGAGATACGCAGTATTTT. Its translation: CASSPGGDTQYF.

V gene TRBV7-9 combines with J gene TRBJ2-5, with a possible D match to TRBD2 (7 bases). The V and J ends lost 6 bases and 4 bases respectively, with 15 bases between them. The CDR3 totals 14 residues. Germline CDR1 reads SEHNR; CDR2 reads FQNEAQ (reference sequence). CDR3 DNA: TGTGCCAGCAGTCCCTCGGGGGGCCCAGAGACCCAGTACTTC. Translated: CASSPSGGPETQYF.

With regard to this clone: The sample carries other DNA sequences with the same CDR3. The chain couples TRBV18 to TRBJ1-5; 7 nucleotides line up with TRBD1. CDR3 size: 14 residues. V trimming: 3 bases; J trimming: 6 bases; junction bases outside the gene matches: 5. The V gene's germline CDR1 is KGHSH and CDR2 LQKENI. CDR3 protein: CASSPGQGGQPQHF. In DNA, the CDR3 is TGTGCCAGCTCACCCGGTCAGGGGGGTCAGCCCCAGCATTTT.

Points on this clone: The sample contains more than one DNA sequence encoding this CDR3. This chain links TRBV6-1 with TRBJ2-3; TRBD2 matches 13 bases. V dropped 4 bases and J dropped 4; count of bases not matched to a gene: 2. The CDR3 has 15 residues. Per germline, CDR1 MNHNS and CDR2 SASEGT. CDR3 region: CASSGLAGGPDTQYF. The CDR3 nucleotides are TGTGCCAGCAGTGGACTAGCGGGGGGCCCAGATACGCAGTATTTT.

Note on this clone: This sample includes further DNA sequences coding for the same CDR3. CDR3 nucleotide sequence: TGTGCCAGCAGCTTACTAGGGGGGGTCTACGAGCAGTACTTC. Translated, it gives CASSLLGGVYEQYF. The rearrangement links TRBV5-4 to TRBJ2-7; possible D gene TRBD2, 7 bases. Trimming pared 2 bases from V and 3 bases from J, leaving 12 bases between. Germline V gene data show CDR1 as SGHNT and CDR2 as YYREEE (reference sequence). This CDR3 has 14 residues.

The rearrangement uses TRBV28 and TRBJ1-1, with D perhaps TRBD1 (5 bases). Trimming stripped 4 bases from V and 6 bases from J, with 21 bases between. The germline V gene has CDR1 MDHEN and CDR2 SYDVKM. CDR3 length equals 16 residues. The CDR3 region has the DNA TGTGCCAGCAGTTCATTTAACCCGTATGCGGGGCCTGAAGCTTTCTTT. Its protein is CASSSFNPYAGPEAFF.

This clone was picked up a small number of times. CDR3 DNA sequence: TGCGCCAGCAGCTGGGGACAGGGGGCGGCGACTGAAAAACTGTTTTTT. Translation gives CASSWGQGAATEKLFF. The V call is TRBV5-1, the J call TRBJ1-4; the match to TRBD1 covers 12 bases. CDR1 and CDR2 (germline): SGHRS, YFSETQ. The CDR3 spans 16 residues. The junction had 7 bases not matched to a gene; V was cut back by 3 bases and J by 7 bases.